The 23 T cell receptor beta chains below were found in one sample sequenced in a study of cytomegalovirus exposure and HLA in healthy donors. The PCR used 60 Vbeta and 13 Jbeta primers. Using immunoSEQ multiplex PCR, the repertoire was profiled, and TCRdb retains in-frame clones only, with some absent. The table records about 250,000 clones, 65% to 85% of them present only once. What was sequenced was PBMCs. The receptors shown here come from a female donor in good health and CMV-seronegative.

The CDR3 DNA sequence: TGTGCCAGCAGCTCCTACAGGGTGCTCACTGAAGCTTTCTTT. Protein: CASSSYRVLTEAFF. This chain links TRBV7-3 with TRBJ1-1; perhaps TRBD1 as D (6 bases). Germline V gene sequence: CDR1 SGHTA, CDR2 FQGTGA. CDR3 size: 14 residues. The V end lost 4 bases, the J end lost 4 bases, and 13 bases lay between the germline ends. Full variable domain (rest looked up from reference TRBV7-3 and TRBJ1-1): GAGVSQTPSNKVTEKGKYVELRCDPISGHTALYWYRQSLGQGPEFLIYFQGTGAADDSGLPNDRFFAVRPEGSVSTLKIQRTERGDSAVYLCASSSYRVLTEAFFGQGTRLTVV.

This clone appeared once. The germline gene is not matched at one end of the junction; a read error may be the cause. The chain links TRBV7-9 to TRBJ1-4; D is unclear. Germline V gene data show CDR1 as SEHNR and CDR2 as FQNEAQ (reference sequence). The CDR3 consists of 12 residues. The CDR3 protein is CSSRDKGEKLFF. The CDR3 nucleotides are TGTTCCAGCAGAGACAAAGGTGAAAAACTGTTTTTT.

The chain has TRBV4-1 and TRBJ1-6; TRBD1 agrees at 8 bases. V was clipped by 0 bases and J by 9 bases; unmatched bases: 4. CDR3 length: 15 residues. CDR1 is MGHRA and CDR2 is YSYEKL in the germline V gene. CDR3 protein: CASSQDRQGFSPLHF. The DNA of the CDR3 is TGCGCCAGCAGCCAAGATAGACAGGGGTTTTCACCCCTCCACTTT.

This chain links TRBV19 with TRBJ2-4; TRBD2 matches 7 bases. Germline-derived CDR1 and CDR2 are LNHDA and SQIVND (reference sequence). Trimming at V came to 4 bases and at J to 2 bases, leaving 8 bases not matched to a gene. The CDR3 sequence is 16 residues long. In DNA, the CDR3 is TGTGCCAGTAGTACCCTGGCGGGAGTGTCCAAAAACATTCAGTACTTC. It encodes CASSTLAGVSKNIQYF.

J is TRBJ2-7 and V is TRBV28; D ambiguous. Trimming took 5 bases from V and 5 from J, leaving 22 bases between them. The CDR3 spans 16 residues. Germline CDR1 is MDHEN and CDR2 is SYDVKM. Here the CDR3 reads CASSPLRSSYRDEQYF. CDR3 bases: TGTGCCAGCAGTCCCCTCCGATCGTCTTACCGGGACGAGCAGTACTTC.

Only one count was recorded for this clone. The gene calls are TRBV10-3 and TRBJ2-7; TRBD2 matches 12 bases. The germline gives CDR1 ENHRY, CDR2 SYGVKD. This CDR3 spans 18 amino acids. Trimming removed 11 bases from V and 4 bases from J; junction bases left unmatched: 21. CDR3 amino acids: CAAKEGPRLAGVGYEQYF. CDR3 nucleotide sequence: TGTGCCGCAAAGGAAGGACCTAGACTAGCGGGAGTCGGGTACGAGCAGTACTTC.

The sample holds a few counts of this clone. The chain uses TRBV30 and TRBJ1-5, with D possibly being TRBD1 (5 bases). This CDR3 comprises 13 residues. V lost 2 bases, J lost 9 bases, and 14 bases lay in between. The germline gives CDR1 GTSNPN, CDR2 SVGIG (reference sequence). CDR3 in amino acids: CAWSTDRTGPQHF. CDR3 DNA sequence: TGTGCCTGGAGTACGGACCGCACAGGGCCCCAGCATTTT.

This clone was recorded only once. The chain carries TRBV7-9 and TRBJ1-2; D gene unclear. Germline loops: CDR1 SEHNR, CDR2 FQNEAQ (reference sequence). This CDR3 is built from 13 residues. V was clipped by 3 bases and J by 0 bases, with 5 bases between them. The CDR3 region has the DNA TGTGCCAGCAGCTTTGGCCCTAACTATGGCTACACCTTC. Its protein is CASSFGPNYGYTF.

The table lists this clone with a count of one. The chain joins TRBV28 to TRBJ1-2; D gene uncertain. V lost 3 bases, J lost 8 bases, and 10 bases lay in between. Germline V gives CDR1 MDHEN, CDR2 SYDVKM. The CDR3 spans 12 residues. The CDR3 sequence: CASSFMFRGYTF. The CDR3 region has the DNA TGTGCCAGCAGTTTTATGTTTCGGGGCTACACCTTC.

V usage is TRBV18 and J usage is TRBJ2-7; D gene unclear. The CDR3 extends over 12 amino acids. The V gene lost 6 bases and the J gene lost 3 bases, with 9 bases spanning the gap. Germline CDR1 is KGHSH and CDR2 is LQKENI. The CDR3 sequence is CASSHGVYEQYF. In DNA form, the CDR3 reads TGTGCCAGCTCCCACGGAGTCTACGAGCAGTACTTC.

In the case of this clone: A junction end diverges from the germline sequence, so it may reflect a read error. This chain joins TRBV2 and TRBJ1-2; TRBD1 matches 10 bases. This CDR3 is built from 15 residues. CDR1 is SNHLY and CDR2 is FYNNEI in the germline V gene. CDR3 nucleotides: TGTGCCAGCAGTGAGGGTGGGGGACAGGGGTCGGGGAGTCTCTTC. Protein product: CASSEGGGQGSGSLF.

Only a few counts were recorded for this clone. V is TRBV28 and J is TRBJ1-1; D is unclear. CDR1 is MDHEN and CDR2 is SYDVKM in the germline V gene. V was cut by 3 bases and J by 5 bases, with 16 bases left in between. The CDR3 consists of 15 residues. The DNA for the CDR3 is TGTGCCAGCAGTTTCTTTGCAGATTCCGTAACTGAAGCTTTCTTT. Translating it yields CASSFFADSVTEAFF.

The chain links TRBV5-4 to TRBJ2-5, with a tentative D call TRBD2 (5 bases). The CDR3 sequence is 14 residues long. Trimming stripped 7 bases from V and 2 bases from J, with 15 bases between. Germline CDR1 is SGHNT and CDR2 is YYREEE (reference sequence). The CDR3 protein is CASRGQAGQETQYF. CDR3 bases: TGTGCCAGCCGCGGGCAGGCAGGTCAAGAGACCCAGTACTTC.

The chain joins TRBV7-9 to TRBJ2-7; 7 bases agree with TRBD1. The V segment lost 5 bases and the J segment 4 bases; nucleotides outside the gene matches: 17. CDR3 length: 17 residues. From germline, CDR1 is SEHNR and CDR2 FQNEAQ (reference sequence). This CDR3 is CASSPPVPGQRTYEQYF. The CDR3 DNA reads as TGTGCCAGCAGCCCCCCGGTTCCGGGACAGCGAACTTACGAGCAGTACTTC.

The sample holds one count of this clone. The genes are TRBV7-9 and TRBJ2-2, with D possibly matching TRBD1 (5 bases). The ends were cut back, 5 bases at V and 1 base at J, with 8 bases in the middle. Germline values: CDR1 SEHNR, CDR2 FQNEAQ (reference sequence). This CDR3 contains 14 residues. The CDR3 sequence is CASSTQENTGELFF. The DNA for the CDR3 is TGTGCCAGCAGCACACAGGAGAACACCGGGGAGCTGTTTTTT.

This clone was counted between two and nine times. The CDR3 sequence is CASSLLAGGIYEQYF. CDR3 bases: TGTGCCAGCAGCTTACTAGCGGGAGGCATCTACGAGCAGTACTTC. The V call is TRBV5-4, the J call TRBJ2-7, with 12 bases identical to TRBD2. The ends lost 2 bases at V and 3 bases at J; junction bases unmatched: 3. The length of the CDR3 is 15 residues. Germline CDR1 SGHNT, CDR2 YYREEE (reference sequence). The full variable domain, its missing parts supplied by reference TRBV5-4 and TRBJ2-7, is ETGVTQSPTHLIKTRGQQVTLRCSSQSGHNTVSWYQQALGQGPQFIFQYYREEENGRGNFPPRFSGLQFPNYSSELNVNALELDDSALYLCASSLLAGGIYEQYFGPGTRLTVT.

The chain joins TRBV5-1 to TRBJ1-2; TRBD1 matches 7 bases. V shed 3 bases, J shed 7 bases, and the junction held 15 bases outside the gene matches. The CDR3 totals 16 residues. Germline values: CDR1 SGHRS, CDR2 YFSETQ. The CDR3 spells CASSWTSGTALSGYTF. Written as DNA, the CDR3 is TGCGCCAGCAGCTGGACCTCCGGGACAGCATTAAGTGGCTACACCTTC.

This chain joins TRBV10-3 and TRBJ1-1; 8 nucleotides agree with TRBD1. Germline V gene lookup returns CDR1 ENHRY and CDR2 SYGVKD. CDR3 size: 14 residues. V shed 4 bases, J shed 2 bases, and the junction held 3 bases outside the gene matches. This chain's CDR3 is CAISGQGLNTEAFF. The CDR3 DNA reads as TGTGCCATCAGTGGACAGGGGCTCAACACTGAAGCTTTCTTT.

This clone was counted once. The genes are TRBV12-5 and TRBJ2-3; tentatively, D is TRBD1 (5 bases). CDR1 LGHNT and CDR2 FRNRAP come from the germline V gene. V was trimmed by 1 base and J by 2 bases, leaving 10 bases between them. CDR3 length equals 15 residues. The CDR3 nucleotides read TGTGCTAGTGGTTTGGGGCTGGGGCACACAGATACGCAGTATTTT. It codes for CASGLGLGHTDTQYF.

The CDR3 DNA reads TGTGCCAGCAGCCTAGCCGGCAATCAGCCCCAGCATTTT. Translation gives CASSLAGNQPQHF. J is TRBJ1-5 and V is TRBV27; D is unclear. The germline V and J ends were trimmed by 6 bases and 2 bases, with 8 bases remaining between them. CDR3 length equals 13 residues. CDR1 is MNHEY, CDR2 SMNVEV, per germline (reference sequence).

The CDR3 loop reads CASSFHPTWEGYF. The CDR3 bases are TGTGCCAGCAGTTTCCACCCCACTTGGGAGGGGTACTTC. The chain recombines TRBV6-5 with TRBJ2-7; TRBD2 agrees at 7 bases. The CDR3 sequence is 13 residues long. From germline, CDR1 is MNHEY and CDR2 SVGAGI. The J segment lost 12 bases and the V segment lost 4 bases, leaving 12 bases of the junction unmatched.

The rearrangement links TRBV7-2 to TRBJ1-1; 8 positions agree with TRBD1. V lost 7 bases, J lost 9 bases, and 13 bases stayed unmatched. CDR1 and CDR2 from the germline V gene are SGHTA and FQGNSA. This CDR3 has 14 amino acids. The CDR3: CASTSPGTGTKAFF. As DNA, the CDR3 is TGTGCCAGCACCTCGCCCGGGACAGGCACGAAAGCTTTCTTT. The whole variable domain, filled in from reference TRBV7-2 and TRBJ1-1, reads GAGVSQSPSNKVTEKGKDVELRCDPISGHTALYWYRQSLGQGLEFLIYFQGNSAPDKSGLPSDRFSAERTGGSVSTLTIQRTQQEDSAVYLCASTSPGTGTKAFFGQGTRLTVV.

V is TRBV2 and J is TRBJ2-1; D unclear. The CDR3 runs to 15 residues. Germline V gene sequence: CDR1 SNHLY, CDR2 FYNNEI. V was shortened by 3 bases and J by 5 bases, with 14 bases between the two germline ends. As DNA, the CDR3 is TGTGCCAGCAGTGACGGTCCCGCGCTTAACAATGAGCAGTTCTTC. Translated: CASSDGPALNNEQFF.